This is a list of T cell receptor beta chains from one sample in a study of blood T cell repertoires in COVID-19. The protocol was immunoSEQ multiplex PCR, while the TCRdb copy is restricted to in-frame clones and leaves out a portion. The data show some 290,000 clones, roughly 86% seen once. The source material was peripheral blood. Source of these receptors: a man aged 18 to 29 with active or convalescent COVID-19. Both conserved end residues are part of each CDR3. D genes are given only for firm matches.

D gene,J gene,V gene,CDR3 length,CDR3 protein
NA,TRBJ1-3,TRBV28,14,CASSPARGGNTIYF
NA,TRBJ1-2,TRBV14,13,CASSQGSQYGYTF
NA,TRBJ2-5,TRBV4-2,14,CASSPDLAGKTQYF
TRBD1,TRBJ2-1,TRBV7-2,11,CASSQGTAQFF
NA,TRBJ1-2,TRBV30,13,CAWTLQAAGGYTF
TRBD2,TRBJ2-1,TRBV10-3,15,CAISELAGGPNEQFF
TRBD1,TRBJ2-1,TRBV25-1,15,CASSPPGQPYNEQFF
NA,TRBJ1-5,TRBV29-1,14,CSVVEGNSNQPQHF
TRBD1,TRBJ1-1,TRBV18,19,CASSPQNPGTGAMNTEAFF
NA,TRBJ1-3,TRBV6-5,16,CASSYSSTSSGNTIYF
NA,TRBJ2-4,TRBV2,15,CASTPRGGAENIQYF
TRBD1,TRBJ2-4,TRBV25-1,13,CASSDFRGTYQYF
NA,TRBJ1-4,TRBV7-3,16,CASSLPDGLLMNGLFF
TRBD1,TRBJ1-2,TRBV28,14,CATTIGQGNYGYTF
TRBD1,TRBJ2-2,TRBV4-1,16,CASSHRGQGGTGELFF
NA,TRBJ1-1,TRBV7-9,14,CASSLGAGGAEAFF
NA,TRBJ2-3,TRBV19,13,CASSIQGSHTQYF
NA,TRBJ2-5,TRBV5-4,14,CASSLVGGGETQYF
NA,TRBJ1-6,TRBV4-1,16,CASSYVQGKVKSPLHF
TRBD1,TRBJ2-3,TRBV18,16,CASSPLRDRESDTQYF
NA,TRBJ1-2,TRBV12-3/TRBV12-4,12,CASSLPPAGYTF
TRBD1,TRBJ2-1,TRBV29-1,13,CSVEGQGLNEQFF
NA,TRBJ2-7,TRBV28,18,CASSLSLREDRNPYEQYF
TRBD1,TRBJ1-2,TRBV11-3,15,CASSKDRASNYGYTF
NA,TRBJ2-5,TRBV12-5,11,CASGFGETQYF
NA,TRBJ2-7,TRBV11-1,15,CASSFLVGATYEQYF
TRBD1,TRBJ1-1,TRBV13,12,CASSFLGQEAFF
NA,TRBJ2-2,TRBV4-1,15,CASSQTGMETGELFF
TRBD2,TRBJ2-1,TRBV24-1,12,CATSDRLAGKFF
NA,TRBJ2-1,TRBV24-1,16,CATSDPEDYRVDEQFF
TRBD1,TRBJ1-6,TRBV25-1,14,CASSRGQNNSPLHF
NA,TRBJ2-5,TRBV7-2,13,CASSLAGGQTQYF
NA,TRBJ1-2,TRBV15,17,CATSRDYGGEFDYGYTF
NA,TRBJ1-2,TRBV10-2,15,CASSDRQIHNYGYTF
NA,TRBJ2-5,TRBV7-2,14,CASSPWVGGGTQYF
NA,TRBJ1-4,TRBV2,16,CASSEPTTGYYEKLFF
TRBD1,TRBJ2-2,TRBV4-3,16,CASSLETGANTGELFF
NA,TRBJ2-3,TRBV2,13,CASRGDGGGTQYF
NA,TRBJ1-1,TRBV7-2,15,CASSFQVSMNTEAFF
NA,TRBJ2-7,TRBV7-3,17,CASSLTSLGKVPYEQYF
NA,TRBJ2-7,TRBV29-1,11,CSVGGGWEQYF
TRBD2,TRBJ2-2,TRBV7-3,15,CASSPNSGSAGELFF
TRBD2,TRBJ2-1,TRBV5-6,15,CASSLLAGKFNEQFF
NA,TRBJ1-1,TRBV5-6,12,CASSLVGTEAFF
NA,TRBJ2-3,TRBV4-1,14,CASSQDQGTDTQYF
TRBD2,TRBJ2-2,TRBV3-1/TRBV3-2,16,CASSQALGGRTGELFF
NA,TRBJ1-5,TRBV5-6,16,CASSFGQGSTNQPQHF
NA,TRBJ2-3,TRBV10-3,14,CAISGRDSRDTQYF
TRBD1,TRBJ1-1,TRBV6-5,13,CASRLGQWTEAFF
NA,TRBJ2-7,TRBV11-2,11,CAIKQGPVQYF
NA,TRBJ1-3,TRBV6-5,13,CASSSTGLGAIYF
TRBD1,TRBJ1-3,TRBV7-3,12,CASRDRGNTIYF